This T cell receptor (beta chain) came from a study of cytomegalovirus exposure and HLA in healthy donors. The junction had 3 bases not matched to a gene; V was cut back by 1 base and J by 8 bases. Germline V gene lookup returns CDR1 KGHSY and CDR2 FQNENV. CDR3 length: 13 amino acids. The donors were healthy bone marrow donors. Study-wide findings and caveats: Most TCR sequences were uncommon, yet certain public TCRs appeared in many donors. Certain sequence variants were highly shared and formed a cluster, and this cluster was likely a sequencing artifact. Upon later analysis, HLA-associated TCR beta chains proved more clonally expanded than other, equally common chains.

Concerning this clone: The antigen remains unidentified.

PCR was performed using 60 Vbeta and 13 Jbeta primers. Some clones are missing from TCRdb's copy, which holds only in-frame ones; the method was immunoSEQ multiplex PCR. This sample has around 87,000 clones; over 60% occur once, and the top ten carry about 3.1%. The material sequenced was PBMCs. This sequence joins TRBV16 and TRBJ1-1; the match to TRBD1 covers 8 bases. This clonotype originated in a man between 35 and 55 years old in good health and CMV-seronegative. Written as DNA, the CDR3 is TGTGCCAGCAGCCAATTTACAGGGGGGGAAGCTTTCTTT. It is translated as CASSQFTGGEAFF.